This is a list of T cell receptor beta chains from one sample in a study of blood T cell repertoires in COVID-19. Here immunoSEQ multiplex PCR was the method, and the copy in TCRdb shows in-frame clones only, minus some. The sample contains 200,000 or so clones, 80% to 85% of which appear only once. Sequencing was performed on peripheral blood. These receptors were taken from a human donor in a cohort sampled during active COVID-19. CDR3s leave out the opening cysteine and the closing phenylalanine or tryptophan. Fields, in order: V gene, J gene, CDR3 protein.

v_call: TRBV28; j_call: TRBJ1-1; cdr3_aa: ASSFPGQVNTEAF
v_call: TRBV20-1; j_call: TRBJ1-2; cdr3_aa: SASGRDT
v_call: TRBV6-2/TRBV6-3; j_call: TRBJ1-1; cdr3_aa: ASSNRGPLNTEAF
v_call: TRBV5-1; j_call: TRBJ2-5; cdr3_aa: ASSLGGRRETQY
v_call: TRBV4-3; j_call: TRBJ1-4; cdr3_aa: ASSVGDYNEKLF
v_call: TRBV18; j_call: TRBJ2-1; cdr3_aa: ASSPREGVRDEQF
v_call: TRBV4-3; j_call: TRBJ1-2; cdr3_aa: ASSQDQGEDNYGYT
v_call: TRBV2; j_call: TRBJ1-1; cdr3_aa: ASRKGAGDMNTEAF
v_call: TRBV28; j_call: TRBJ1-3; cdr3_aa: ASSPGQGRSGNTIY
v_call: TRBV7-9; j_call: TRBJ2-1; cdr3_aa: ASSSVPLLAEQF
v_call: TRBV7-2; j_call: TRBJ2-7; cdr3_aa: ASSLVAGAREQY
v_call: TRBV6-5; j_call: TRBJ1-1; cdr3_aa: ASSYFRANTEAF
v_call: TRBV7-3; j_call: TRBJ1-1; cdr3_aa: ASSLSQGLRNTEAF
v_call: TRBV9; j_call: TRBJ2-1; cdr3_aa: ASTPGVAGNEQF
v_call: TRBV7-2; j_call: TRBJ1-2; cdr3_aa: ASSFPGFYGYT
v_call: TRBV10-3; j_call: TRBJ1-5; cdr3_aa: AIRGTENQPQH
v_call: TRBV15; j_call: TRBJ2-7; cdr3_aa: ATSRVTSEQY